The 14 T cell receptor beta chains below all came from one sample that was sequenced in a study of cytomegalovirus exposure and HLA in healthy donors. This PCR relied on a set of 60 Vbeta primers and 13 Jbeta primers. The method was immunoSEQ multiplex PCR; TCRdb's version includes in-frame clones alone and lacks a portion of them. The table records about 93,000 clones, more than 60% of them present only once. Sequencing input: PBMCs. The source is a boy between 10 and 17 years old in good health and CMV-seronegative.

The CDR3 DNA follows: TGTGCCAGCAGCTTGACTAGCGGAACTCTAGGCTCCTACGAGCAGTACTTC. As protein: CASSLTSGTLGSYEQYF. V is TRBV5-4 and J is TRBJ2-7, with 8 bases identical to TRBD2. The germline CDR1 and CDR2 sequences are SGHNT and YYREEE (reference sequence). J lost 0 bases, V lost 1 base, and 9 bases had no gene match. The CDR3 spans 17 residues.

The CDR3: CASSLGGQENTGELFF. In DNA form, the CDR3 reads TGCGCCAGCAGCTTGGGGGGACAGGAGAACACCGGGGAGCTGTTTTTT. The chain joins TRBV5-1 to TRBJ2-2; 8 bases fit TRBD1. CDR1 and CDR2 from the germline V gene are SGHRS and YFSETQ. V lost 0 bases, J lost 1 base, and 2 bases stayed unmatched. The length of the CDR3 is 16 residues.

This clone was found a few times. The chain couples TRBV7-2 to TRBJ1-2; tentatively, D is TRBD1 (5 bases). With 1 base removed from V and 4 bases from J, the gap between germline ends came to 10 bases. Germline assignment: CDR1 SGHTA and CDR2 FQGNSA. This CDR3 comprises 14 residues. The CDR3 coding sequence is TGTGCCAGCAGCTTAGGGGGCAGGGCCTATGGCTACACCTTC. Translating gives CASSLGGRAYGYTF. Based on the CDR3 plus reference TRBV7-2 and TRBJ1-2, the full variable domain is GAGVSQSPSNKVTEKGKDVELRCDPISGHTALYWYRQSLGQGLEFLIYFQGNSAPDKSGLPSDRFSAERTGGSVSTLTIQRTQQEDSAVYLCASSLGGRAYGYTFGSGTRLTVV.

In its sample, this clone was seen a few times. The V gene is TRBV6-1, the J gene TRBJ2-5; possibly TRBD1 for D (6 bases). The CDR3 covers 14 residues. Per germline, CDR1 MNHNS and CDR2 SASEGT. The V and J ends lost 2 bases and 4 bases respectively, with 11 bases between them. This chain's CDR3 is CASSESRGRETQYF. The CDR3 bases are TGTGCCAGCAGTGAAAGCAGGGGCCGAGAGACCCAGTACTTC.

The chain carries TRBV7-6 and TRBJ2-5, with a possible D match to TRBD2 (6 bases). CDR1 and CDR2 from the germline V gene are SGHVS and FNYEAQ. The CDR3 is 14 amino acids. V gave up 5 bases and J gave up 2 bases, with 12 bases separating them. As DNA, the CDR3 is TGTGCCAGCAGCGTCCGGGACTTTCAAGAGACCCAGTACTTC. It translates to CASSVRDFQETQYF.

The chain has TRBV11-3 and TRBJ1-1; 8 bases align to TRBD1. CDR3 length: 15 residues. Trimming removed 5 bases from V and 0 bases from J; junction bases left unmatched: 5. The germline CDR1 and CDR2 sequences are SGHNT and YENEEA. The CDR3 spells CASSLGTGMNTEAFF. The CDR3, as DNA: TGTGCCAGCAGCCTCGGGACAGGAATGAACACTGAAGCTTTCTTT. Variable domain in full (rest from reference TRBV11-3 and TRBJ1-1): EAGVVQSPRYKIIEKKQPVAFWCNPISGHNTLYWYLQNLGQGPELLIRYENEEAVDDSQLPKDRFSAERLKGVDSTLKIQPAELGDSAVYLCASSLGTGMNTEAFFGQGTRLTVV.

The chain has TRBV15 and TRBJ2-3, with 10 nucleotides matching TRBD2. The V segment lost 1 base and the J segment 5 bases; nucleotides outside the gene matches: 3. In germline, CDR1 is LNHNV, CDR2 YYDKDF (reference sequence). The CDR3 is 15 amino acids. As DNA, the CDR3 is TGTGCCACCAGCAGAGGAGCGGGAGGGGTAGATACGCAGTATTTT. Its protein is CATSRGAGGVDTQYF.

CDR3 residues: CAWRPPDRADTEAFF. In nucleotides, the CDR3 is TGTGCCTGGCGTCCCCCGGACAGGGCGGACACTGAAGCTTTCTTT. The chain is built from TRBV30 and TRBJ1-1, with 8 positions matching TRBD1. V was clipped by 5 bases and J by 3 bases; unmatched bases: 11. The length of the CDR3 is 15 residues. Per germline, CDR1 GTSNPN and CDR2 SVGIG (reference sequence).

The chain uses TRBV10-3 and TRBJ1-2, with a tentative D call TRBD1 (6 bases). Germline CDR1 and CDR2: ENHRY and SYGVKD. The CDR3 length is 13 residues. Trimming removed 9 bases at V and 0 bases at J, with 11 bases between. The CDR3 DNA reads as TGTGCCATACTAGGGGGAACTAACTATGGCTACACCTTC. Translation: CAILGGTNYGYTF.

This sequence joins TRBV7-9 and TRBJ2-7; 16 nucleotides line up with TRBD2. Germline-derived CDR1 and CDR2 are SEHNR and FQNEAQ (reference sequence). V gave up 1 base and J gave up 6 bases; unmatched junction bases: 9. CDR3 length equals 18 residues. The CDR3 region is CASSLETGTSGRAVEQYF. DNA for the CDR3: TGTGCCAGCAGCTTAGAGACCGGGACTAGCGGGAGGGCCGTCGAGCAGTACTTC.

The CDR3 sequence: CASSESGAQYF. The CDR3 DNA reads as TGCGCCAGCAGTGAGTCAGGGGCCCAGTACTTC. The chain recombines TRBV10-2 with TRBJ2-7, with D perhaps matching TRBD1 (5 bases). The CDR3 extends over 11 amino acids. Germline V gene lookup returns CDR1 WSHSY and CDR2 SAAADI. V shed 0 bases and J shed 10 bases, with 7 bases lying between them.

The chain links TRBV5-1 to TRBJ2-6; no clear D. Germline V gene sequence: CDR1 SGHRS, CDR2 YFSETQ. The CDR3 length is 13 residues. V was pared by 5 bases and J by 2 bases, with 5 bases between. CDR3 in DNA: TGCGCCAGCAGGCCTACTGGGGCCAACGTCCTGACTTTC. Protein: CASRPTGANVLTF.

The sample holds one count of this clone. The rearrangement links TRBV19 to TRBJ1-1; 7 nucleotides agree with TRBD1. This CDR3 region has 14 residues. Unmatched junction bases numbered 4, after V lost 6 bases and J lost 0 bases. Germline assignment: CDR1 LNHDA and CDR2 SQIVND (reference sequence). The CDR3 here is CASRTQGMNTEAFF. CDR3 nucleotide sequence: TGTGCCAGTAGAACACAGGGGATGAACACTGAAGCTTTCTTT.

The chain joins TRBV7-2 to TRBJ2-5, with a possible D match to TRBD2 (7 bases). This CDR3 has 15 residues. From germline, CDR1 is SGHTA and CDR2 FQGNSA. The V end was cut by 3 bases, the J end by 5 bases, with 16 bases between. The chain's CDR3 is CASSFGGGAGETQYF. DNA of the CDR3: TGTGCCAGCAGCTTTGGTGGGGGGGCGGGGGAGACCCAGTACTTC.